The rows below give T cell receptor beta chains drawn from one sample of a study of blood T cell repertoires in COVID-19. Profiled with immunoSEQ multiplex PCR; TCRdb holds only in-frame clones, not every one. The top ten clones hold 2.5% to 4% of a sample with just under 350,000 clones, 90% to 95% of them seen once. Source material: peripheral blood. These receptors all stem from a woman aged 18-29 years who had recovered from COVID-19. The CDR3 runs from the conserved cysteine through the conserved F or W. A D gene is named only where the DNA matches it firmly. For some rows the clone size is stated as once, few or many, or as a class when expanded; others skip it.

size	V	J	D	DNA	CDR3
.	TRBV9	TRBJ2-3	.	TGTGCCAGCAGCGAGACTTGGATGGATACGCAGTATTTT	CASSETWMDTQYF
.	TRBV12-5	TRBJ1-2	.	TGTGCTAGTGGTTTCAACCGCCTGACAGATCCGTATGGCTACACCTTC	CASGFNRLTDPYGYTF
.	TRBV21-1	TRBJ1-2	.	TGTGCCAGCACCAAAGGAAACCGGACAGGGTGGTATGGCTACACCTTC	CASTKGNRTGWYGYTF
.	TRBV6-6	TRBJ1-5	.	TGTGCCAGCAGTAACGAGGGATATAGCAATCAGCCCCAGCATTTT	CASSNEGYSNQPQHF
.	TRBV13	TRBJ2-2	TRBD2	TGTGCCAGCAGACACCCAGCGGGAGGGCCGACCGGGGAGCTGTTTTTT	CASRHPAGGPTGELFF
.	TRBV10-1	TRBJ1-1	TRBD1	TGCGCCAGCAGTGAAGGGAACAGGGGGGTGAACACTGAAGCTTTCTTT	CASSEGNRGVNTEAFF
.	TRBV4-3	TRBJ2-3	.	TGCGCCAGCAGCCAAGATTGGAGTAACACAGATACGCAGTATTTT	CASSQDWSNTDTQYF
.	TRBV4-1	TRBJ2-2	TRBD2	TGCGCCAGCAGCCAATTGGGGCTAGCGGGAGGAACCACAACCGCGAACACCGGGGAGCTGTTTTTT	CASSQLGLAGGTTTANTGELFF
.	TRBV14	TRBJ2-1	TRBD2	TGTGCCAGCAGCCAAGAACTAGCGGGAGTCAATGAGCAGTTCTTC	CASSQELAGVNEQFF
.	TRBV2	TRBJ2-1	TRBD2	TGTGCCAGCAGAGGACTAGCGTCATACAATGAGCAGTTCTTC	CASRGLASYNEQFF
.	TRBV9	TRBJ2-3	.	TGTGCCAGCAGCCCAAGGGGGTTCCCAGATACGCAGTATTTT	CASSPRGFPDTQYF
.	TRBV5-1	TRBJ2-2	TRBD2	TGCGCCAGCCGCGGTACCGGGACTAGCGGGATCGATAGCACCGGGGAGCTGTTTTTT	CASRGTGTSGIDSTGELFF
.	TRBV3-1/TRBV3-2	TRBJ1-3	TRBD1	TGTGCCAGCAGCCCGGGACAGGCTACATCTGGAAACACCATATATTTT	CASSPGQATSGNTIYF
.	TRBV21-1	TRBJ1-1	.	TGTGCCAGCAGCAAAGATTTTAGGGAGGTTGTGCGCACTGAAGCTTTCTTT	CASSKDFREVVRTEAFF
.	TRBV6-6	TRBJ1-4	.	TGTGCCAGCAGTTACCTTCCCCGGACAAAGAATGAAAAACTGTTTTTT	CASSYLPRTKNEKLFF
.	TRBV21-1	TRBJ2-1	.	TGTGCCAGCAGCAAAGAGGGGGGACTAGCGGGAGGGAATGAGCAGTTCTTC	CASSKEGGLAGGNEQFF
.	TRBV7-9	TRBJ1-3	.	TGTGCCAGCAGCTTAGCCGCTTTAGGAGGAGGTTCAGGAAACACCATATATTTT	CASSLAALGGGSGNTIYF
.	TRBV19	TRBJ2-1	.	TGTGCCAGTAGTATGGCCAAATGGGGGGTTCCCTACAATGAGCAGTTCTTC	CASSMAKWGVPYNEQFF
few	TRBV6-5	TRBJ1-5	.	TGTGCCAGCAGTCCTACGACAGGTGGCAATCAGCCCCAGCATTTT	CASSPTTGGNQPQHF
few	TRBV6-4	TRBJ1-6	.	TGTGCCAGCGGAGCAGGGAGGAATTCACCCCTCCACTTT	CASGAGRNSPLHF
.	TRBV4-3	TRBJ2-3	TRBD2	TGCGCCAGCAGCCAATCGGGTATCCGTCGGGAGGGCCTGGGTTTTGCTGCAGATACGCAGTATTTT	CASSQSGIRREGLGFAADTQYF